One and the same sample provided the 20 T cell receptor beta chains below, sequenced in a study of blood T cell repertoires in COVID-19 (TCRdb year 2020). To prepare the library, the immunoSEQ multiplex PCR assay was applied. Not all clones reach the TCRdb copy of this immuneACCESS table, which keeps in-frame sequences only. Checked studies attribute under half of the gap to unresolved V genes and leave the rest unexplained. The sample profile shows roughly 120,000 clones; about nine tenths of them were found once. The biggest ten clones account for approximately 1.9% of the sample. The sample consisted of peripheral blood. The receptors derive from a human donor with active COVID-19. The donor label of this sample is uncertain.

The V and J genes are TRBV19 and TRBJ2-3; D might be TRBD1 (6 bases). In germline, CDR1 is LNHDA, CDR2 SQIVND (reference sequence). The CDR3 runs to 14 residues. V gave up 6 bases and J gave up 2 bases, with 12 bases separating them. CDR3 nucleotides: TGTGCCAGTAGCTACCGGACAGACACAGATACGCAGTATTTT. This gives the protein CASSYRTDTDTQYF.

This rearrangement joins TRBV4-3 to TRBJ2-2, with D perhaps TRBD1 (6 bases). This CDR3 has 17 amino acids. Trimming stripped 2 bases from V and 6 bases from J, with 19 bases between. Germline V gives CDR1 LGHNA, CDR2 YSLEER. In DNA form, the CDR3 reads TGCGCCAGCAGCCAACGATCAAGCCTACAGGGACCCGGGGAGCTGTTTTTT. The encoded protein is CASSQRSSLQGPGELFF.

This rearrangement joins TRBV28 to TRBJ2-7; 12 bases map to TRBD2. Trimming cost V 6 bases and J 2 bases; bases outside gene matches: 8. CDR1 and CDR2 from the germline V gene are MDHEN and SYDVKM. The CDR3 spans 16 residues. This CDR3 is CASSVASGGDPYEQYF. The CDR3, as DNA: TGTGCCAGCAGCGTTGCTAGCGGGGGGGACCCCTACGAGCAGTACTTC.

The V call is TRBV3-1 (or the pseudogene TRBV3-2), the J call TRBJ2-3; D is unresolved. Germline lookup yields CDR1 LGHDT and CDR2 YNNKEL (reference sequence). This CDR3 contains 14 residues. The V and J ends lost 4 bases and 2 bases respectively, with 10 bases between them. The CDR3 DNA reads as TGTGCCAGCAGCCCTAGGCCCAACACAGATACGCAGTATTTT. Protein sequence: CASSPRPNTDTQYF.

This sequence joins TRBV7-9 and TRBJ2-3; 7 positions agree with TRBD2. Per germline, CDR1 SEHNR and CDR2 FQNEAQ (reference sequence). This CDR3 contains 15 residues. With 1 base clipped from V and 8 bases from J, the junction kept 9 bases outside the gene matches. The CDR3 is CASSLEGGGSSTQYF. The DNA for the CDR3 is TGTGCCAGCAGCTTAGAGGGCGGGGGATCGAGTACGCAGTATTTT.

The rearrangement uses TRBV19 and TRBJ2-7; a weak D match, TRBD1 (6 bases). Trimming pared 2 bases from V and 1 base from J, leaving 9 bases between. Germline V lookup: CDR1 LNHDA, CDR2 SQIVND (reference sequence). The CDR3 length is 14 residues. The CDR3 region is CASSISGTSYEQYF. For the CDR3, the DNA is TGTGCCAGTAGTATAAGTGGGACATCCTACGAGCAGTACTTC.

V is TRBV12-3 or TRBV12-4 and J is TRBJ1-2; 7 bases are a match to TRBD1. This CDR3 has 13 amino acids. V dropped 5 bases and J dropped 9; count of bases not matched to a gene: 9. Here the CDR3 reads CASSTGQPSSYTF. CDR3 sequence (DNA): TGTGCCAGCAGTACGGGACAGCCAAGCAGCTACACCTTC.

The chain uses TRBV2 and TRBJ2-2, with a tentative D call TRBD2 (6 bases). The germline V and J ends were trimmed by 6 bases and 6 bases, with 17 bases remaining between them. Germline values: CDR1 SNHLY, CDR2 FYNNEI. This CDR3 has 15 residues. CDR3 amino acids: CASREMTRSAGELFF. CDR3 nucleotide sequence: TGTGCCAGCAGGGAAATGACTAGATCGGCCGGGGAGCTGTTTTTT.

The V and J genes are TRBV13 and TRBJ1-4; D is undetermined. The V and J ends lost 0 bases and 5 bases respectively, with 4 bases between them. This CDR3 spans 13 amino acids. Germline CDR1 is PRHDT and CDR2 is FYEKMQ (reference sequence). The CDR3 reads CASSLGQNEKLFF. The CDR3 coding sequence is TGTGCCAGCAGCTTAGGGCAGAATGAAAAACTGTTTTTT.

The chain joins TRBV28 to TRBJ1-2; TRBD1 might be the D (5 bases). The CDR3 spans 12 residues. Trimming removed 1 base at V and 7 bases at J, with 7 bases between. The germline gives CDR1 MDHEN, CDR2 SYDVKM. CDR3: CASSLLGAGYTF. The CDR3 region has the DNA TGTGCCAGCAGTTTATTAGGGGCTGGCTACACCTTC.

The chain employs TRBV19 and TRBJ2-1; 9 bases align to TRBD1. After removal of 8 bases from V and 7 bases from J, the junction contained 9 bases not matched to a gene. The germline V gene encodes CDR1 LNHDA and CDR2 SQIVND (reference sequence). The CDR3 is 14 amino acids. The CDR3 coding sequence is TGTGCCAGTGCACAGGGGGCATTGAGGAATGAGCAGTTCTTC. This translates into CASAQGALRNEQFF. Drawing the rest from reference TRBV19 and TRBJ2-1, the complete variable domain is DGGITQSPKYLFRKEGQNVTLSCEQNLNHDAMYWYRQDPGQGLRLIYYSQIVNDFQKGDIAEGYSVSREKKESFPLTVTSAQKNPTAFYLCASAQGALRNEQFFGPGTRLTVL.

The rearrangement uses TRBV5-1 and TRBJ2-2, with 7 bases identical to TRBD2. Germline values: CDR1 SGHRS, CDR2 YFSETQ. V lost 0 bases to trimming and J lost 6 bases; unmatched junction nucleotides: 8. The CDR3 covers 16 residues. The CDR3 region has the DNA TGCGCCAGCAGCTTGGCGCCCAGGGAGGGCCCCGGGGAGCTGTTTTTT. Translating gives CASSLAPREGPGELFF.

The chain employs TRBV4-2 and TRBJ2-5; TRBD2 is a possible D gene (5 bases). V was clipped by 0 bases and J by 4 bases, with 9 bases between them. The CDR3 contains 14 residues. Germline V gene lookup returns CDR1 LGHNA and CDR2 YNFKEQ. Here the CDR3 DNA reads TGTGCCAGCAGCCAAGATAGAGGGATAGAGACCCAGTACTTC. It codes for CASSQDRGIETQYF.

The chain links TRBV6-2 or TRBV6-3 to TRBJ1-5; TRBD1 matches at 7 bases. Trimming took 2 bases from V and 7 from J; bases not matched to a gene: 5. This CDR3 is 14 amino acids long. Germline CDR1 and CDR2: MNHEY and SVGEGT. CDR3: CASSYRPGGQPQHF. In DNA form, the CDR3 reads TGTGCCAGCAGTTACCGTCCAGGGGGACAGCCCCAGCATTTT.

This chain connects TRBV7-6 to TRBJ1-3; the D is unclear. The CDR3 is 15 residues long. Deletions cut 2 bases from V and 1 base from J, with 9 bases between. The germline CDR1 and CDR2 sequences are SGHVS and FNYEAQ. The CDR3 nucleotides read TGTGCCAGCAGCTTAAAGGAGGCGTCTGGAAACACCATATATTTT. It codes for CASSLKEASGNTIYF.

The chain couples TRBV7-3 to TRBJ2-3, with D unresolved. The CDR3 spans 14 residues. Germline V gene sequence: CDR1 SGHTA, CDR2 FQGTGA. V was shortened by 0 bases and J by 3 bases, with 7 bases between the two germline ends. CDR3 sequence: CASSLTGGTDTQYF. In DNA, the CDR3 is TGTGCCAGCAGCTTAACAGGCGGTACAGATACGCAGTATTTT.

The genes are TRBV19 and TRBJ2-3, with a tentative D call TRBD2 (5 bases). The CDR3 spans 14 residues. Trimming shortened V by 5 bases and J by 1 base, and 10 bases separated the two germline ends. Germline V gene lookup returns CDR1 LNHDA and CDR2 SQIVND (reference sequence). The CDR3 reads CASSPERGTDTQYF. The CDR3 DNA is TGTGCCAGTAGTCCCGAGAGGGGCACAGATACGCAGTATTTT.

The chain recombines TRBV6-4 with TRBJ2-1, with 10 bases lining up with TRBD2. Germline CDR1 is MRHNA and CDR2 is SNTAGT. The J segment lost 5 bases and the V segment lost 3 bases, leaving 1 base of the junction unmatched. CDR3 length equals 14 residues. The CDR3 loop reads CASSEAGGHNEQFF. CDR3 DNA sequence: TGTGCCAGCAGTGAAGCGGGGGGGCACAATGAGCAGTTCTTC.

The chain combines TRBV6-1 with TRBJ1-1; D is uncertain. The germline CDR1 and CDR2 sequences are MNHNS and SASEGT. Trimming took off 1 base at V and 4 bases at J, with 19 bases between the two ends. The CDR3 sequence is 17 residues long. The CDR3 is CASSEGTNLVRATEAFF. The CDR3, as DNA: TGTGCCAGCAGTGAAGGGACGAACCTCGTGAGGGCCACTGAAGCTTTCTTT.

The rearrangement uses TRBV7-9 and TRBJ1-3; TRBD1 matches 7 bases. Germline V gene data show CDR1 as SEHNR and CDR2 as FQNEAQ (reference sequence). The CDR3 is 16 amino acids. Losses at the gene ends were 1 base for V and 0 bases for J; bases not matched to a gene: 3. The CDR3: CASSLVGQISGNTIYF. As DNA, the CDR3 is TGTGCCAGCAGCTTAGTGGGACAGATCTCTGGAAACACCATATATTTT. The variable domain in full, with the rest retrieved from reference TRBV7-9 and TRBJ1-3, is DTGVSQNPRHKITKRGQNVTFRCDPISEHNRLYWYRQTLGQGPEFLTYFQNEAQLEKSRLLSDRFSAERPKGSFSTLEIQRTEQGDSAMYLCASSLVGQISGNTIYFGEGSWLTVV.